Listed below are T cell receptor beta chains from one sample, sequenced in a study of shared clonotypes between healthy human individuals. Using immunoSEQ multiplex PCR, the repertoire was profiled, and TCRdb retains in-frame clones only, with some absent. The table lists around 1.1 million clones, approximately 80% of them singletons. Sequenced material: memory CD4+ T cells from PBMCs. These TCRs come from a man in his late teens or twenties in good health. Some clones in this sample may be carry-over from other donors' samples. The CDR3 runs from the conserved cysteine through the conserved F or W. The D gene is left open where the match is weak. Rows may omit the clone size; those that give it use once, few, many or a size class.

clone_size,cdr3_length,d_call,j_call,v_call,cdr3_aa,cdr3_nt
.,16,TRBD1,TRBJ1-1,TRBV9,CASSVDRGSMNTEAFF,TGTGCCAGCAGCGTAGACAGGGGGTCGATGAACACTGAAGCTTTCTTT
.,14,.,TRBJ2-7,TRBV5-1,CASSFGSGAYEQYF,TGCGCCAGCAGCTTCGGGTCAGGGGCCTACGAGCAGTACTTC
.,15,.,TRBJ1-3,TRBV6-5,CASSFSLTPGNTIYF,TGTGCCAGCAGTTTCTCTCTTACTCCCGGAAACACCATATATTTT
.,15,.,TRBJ1-5,TRBV5-1,CASSLDPGGYQPQHF,TGCGCCAGCAGCTTGGATCCTGGGGGATACCAGCCCCAGCATTTT
.,13,.,TRBJ1-1,TRBV11-1,CASSYPRGTEAFF,TGTGCCAGCAGCTATCCCAGGGGCACTGAAGCTTTCTTT
.,13,.,TRBJ1-5,TRBV28,CASSLNRNQPQHF,TGTGCCAGCAGTTTAAACCGGAATCAGCCCCAGCATTTT
.,14,.,TRBJ2-7,TRBV21-1,CASISRGRSDEQYF,TGTGCCAGCATATCTAGGGGGCGAAGTGACGAGCAGTACTTC
.,18,TRBD1,TRBJ2-6,TRBV10-2,CASSERDRALSGANVLTF,TGCGCCAGCAGTGAGAGGGACAGGGCATTGTCTGGGGCCAACGTCCTGACTTTC
few,15,.,TRBJ2-7,TRBV28,CASSITGLIQNEQYF,TGTGCCAGCAGTATAACAGGGTTAATTCAGAACGAGCAGTACTTC
.,15,.,TRBJ2-2,TRBV27,CASSLLGDWGGELFF,TGTGCCAGCAGTTTATTGGGGGACTGGGGCGGGGAGCTGTTTTTT